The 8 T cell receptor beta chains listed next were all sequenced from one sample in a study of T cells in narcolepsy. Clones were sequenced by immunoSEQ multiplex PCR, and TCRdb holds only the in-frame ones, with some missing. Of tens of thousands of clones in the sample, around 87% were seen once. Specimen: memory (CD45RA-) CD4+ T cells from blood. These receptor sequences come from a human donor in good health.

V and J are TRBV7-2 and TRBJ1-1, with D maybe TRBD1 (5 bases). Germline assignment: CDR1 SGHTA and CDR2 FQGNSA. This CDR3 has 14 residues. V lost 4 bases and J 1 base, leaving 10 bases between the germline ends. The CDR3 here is CASSSRGPNTEAFF. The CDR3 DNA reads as TGTGCCAGCAGCTCACGGGGCCCGAACACTGAAGCTTTCTTT.

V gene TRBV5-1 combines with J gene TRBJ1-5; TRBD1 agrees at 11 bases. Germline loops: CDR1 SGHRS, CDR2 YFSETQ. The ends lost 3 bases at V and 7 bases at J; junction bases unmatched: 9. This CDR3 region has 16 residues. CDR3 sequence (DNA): TGCGCCAGCAGCTCGGGCCCGGGACAGGGGGGCCAGCCCCAGCATTTT. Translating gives CASSSGPGQGGQPQHF.

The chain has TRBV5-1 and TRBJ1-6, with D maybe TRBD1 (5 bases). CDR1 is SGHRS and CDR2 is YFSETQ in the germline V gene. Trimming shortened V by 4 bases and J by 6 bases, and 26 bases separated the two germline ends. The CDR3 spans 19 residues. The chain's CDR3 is CASSLDRRSEKVINSPLHF. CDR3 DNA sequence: TGCGCCAGCAGCCTCGACAGAAGAAGTGAAAAGGTGATTAATTCACCCCTCCACTTT.

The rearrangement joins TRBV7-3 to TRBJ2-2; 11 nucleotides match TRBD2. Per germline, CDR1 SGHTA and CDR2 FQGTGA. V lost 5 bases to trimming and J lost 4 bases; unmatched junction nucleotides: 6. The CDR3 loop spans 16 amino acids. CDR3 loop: CASSRGLAGGTGELFF. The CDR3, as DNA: TGTGCCAGCAGCCGAGGACTAGCGGGTGGCACCGGGGAGCTGTTTTTT.

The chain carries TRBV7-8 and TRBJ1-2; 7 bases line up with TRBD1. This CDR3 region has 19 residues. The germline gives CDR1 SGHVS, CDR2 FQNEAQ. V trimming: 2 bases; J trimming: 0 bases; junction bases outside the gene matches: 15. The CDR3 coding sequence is TGTGCCAGCAGCTTAAAACCCACCGCGACAGGGTGGACTAACTATGGCTACACCTTC. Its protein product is CASSLKPTATGWTNYGYTF.

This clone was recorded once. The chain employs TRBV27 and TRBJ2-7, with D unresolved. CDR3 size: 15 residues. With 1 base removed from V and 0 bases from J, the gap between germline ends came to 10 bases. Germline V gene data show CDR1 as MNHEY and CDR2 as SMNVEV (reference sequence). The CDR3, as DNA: TGTGCCAGCAGTTTATTAGGCCAGAGCTCCTACGAGCAGTACTTC. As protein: CASSLLGQSSYEQYF.

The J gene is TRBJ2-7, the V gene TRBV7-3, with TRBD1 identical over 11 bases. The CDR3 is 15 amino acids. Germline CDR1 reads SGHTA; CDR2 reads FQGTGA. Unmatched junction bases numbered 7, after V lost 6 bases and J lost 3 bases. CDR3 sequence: CASSTSGTGGYEQYF. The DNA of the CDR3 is TGTGCCAGCAGTACATCCGGGACAGGGGGCTACGAGCAGTACTTC.

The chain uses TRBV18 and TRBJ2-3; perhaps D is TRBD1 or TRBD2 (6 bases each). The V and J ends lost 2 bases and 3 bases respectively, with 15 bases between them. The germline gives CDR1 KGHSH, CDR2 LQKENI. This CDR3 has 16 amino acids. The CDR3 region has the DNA TGTGCCAGCTCACCAGACGGAGGGGGTAGGACAGATACGCAGTATTTT. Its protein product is CASSPDGGGRTDTQYF.